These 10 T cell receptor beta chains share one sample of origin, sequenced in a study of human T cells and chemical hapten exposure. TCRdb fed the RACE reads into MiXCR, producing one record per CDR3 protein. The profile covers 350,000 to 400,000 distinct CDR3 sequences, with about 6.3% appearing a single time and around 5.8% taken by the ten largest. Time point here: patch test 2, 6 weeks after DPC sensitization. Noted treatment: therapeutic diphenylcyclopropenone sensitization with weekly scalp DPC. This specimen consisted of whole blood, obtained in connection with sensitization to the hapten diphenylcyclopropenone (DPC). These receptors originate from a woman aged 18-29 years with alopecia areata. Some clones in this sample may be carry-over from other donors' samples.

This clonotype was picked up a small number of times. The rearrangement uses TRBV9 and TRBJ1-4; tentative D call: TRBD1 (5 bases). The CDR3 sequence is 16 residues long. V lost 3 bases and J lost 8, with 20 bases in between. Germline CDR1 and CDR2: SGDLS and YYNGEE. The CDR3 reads CASSASSRTMDEKLFF. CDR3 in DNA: TGTGCCAGCAGCGCCTCATCCAGGACAATGGACGAAAAACTGTTTTTT.

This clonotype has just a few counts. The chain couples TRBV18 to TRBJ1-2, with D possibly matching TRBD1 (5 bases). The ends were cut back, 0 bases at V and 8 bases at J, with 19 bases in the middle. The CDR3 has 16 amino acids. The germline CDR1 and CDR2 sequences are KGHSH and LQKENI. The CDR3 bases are TGTGCCAGCTCACCACCCACGGGGGACGGTGTCCTAGGCTACACCTTC. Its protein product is CASSPPTGDGVLGYTF.

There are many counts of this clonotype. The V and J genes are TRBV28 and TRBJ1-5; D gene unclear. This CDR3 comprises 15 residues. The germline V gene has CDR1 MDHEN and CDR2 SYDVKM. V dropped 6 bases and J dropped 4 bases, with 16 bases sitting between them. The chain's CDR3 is CASSLGLALNQPQHF. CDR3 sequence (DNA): TGTGCCAGCAGCCTAGGACTTGCCCTAAATCAGCCCCAGCATTTT.

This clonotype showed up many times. The CDR3 spells CASSLGRSANTGELFF. CDR3 in DNA: TGTGCCAGCAGCTTGGGACGGTCCGCGAACACCGGGGAGCTGTTTTTT. This chain joins TRBV7-9 and TRBJ2-2, with D possibly called TRBD1 or TRBD2 (5 bases each). Trimming removed 3 bases at V and 0 bases at J, with 11 bases between. This CDR3 is built from 16 residues. Germline values: CDR1 SEHNR, CDR2 FQNEAQ (reference sequence).

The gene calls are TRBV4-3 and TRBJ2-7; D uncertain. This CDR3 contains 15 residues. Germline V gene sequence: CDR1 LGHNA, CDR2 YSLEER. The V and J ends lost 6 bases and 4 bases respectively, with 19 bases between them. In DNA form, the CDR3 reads TGCGCCAGCAGAATTGAAGTGCCAAGAGGTTACGAGCAGTACTTC. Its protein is CASRIEVPRGYEQYF.

DNA of the CDR3: TGTGCCAGCAGTCCGTCCGGGGGAAGAAAGAGTGAAAAACTGTTTTTT. It translates to CASSPSGGRKSEKLFF. J is TRBJ1-4 and V is TRBV6-2 or TRBV6-3; D possibly corresponds to TRBD1 (5 bases). This CDR3 comprises 16 residues. Germline CDR1 reads MNHEY; CDR2 reads SVGEGT. V gave up 5 bases and J gave up 7 bases, with 20 bases separating them.

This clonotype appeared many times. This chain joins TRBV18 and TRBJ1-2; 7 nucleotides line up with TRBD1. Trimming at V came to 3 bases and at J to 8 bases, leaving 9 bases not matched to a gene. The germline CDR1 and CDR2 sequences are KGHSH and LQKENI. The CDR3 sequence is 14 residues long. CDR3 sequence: CASSPDREGRGYTF. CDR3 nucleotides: TGTGCCAGCTCACCCGACAGGGAGGGGAGAGGCTACACCTTC.

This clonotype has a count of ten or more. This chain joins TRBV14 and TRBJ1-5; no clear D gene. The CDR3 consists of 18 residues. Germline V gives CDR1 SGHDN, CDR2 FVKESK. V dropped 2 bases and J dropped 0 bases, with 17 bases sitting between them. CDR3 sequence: CASSQIIGGVDSNQPQHF. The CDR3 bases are TGTGCCAGCAGCCAAATCATCGGTGGCGTCGATAGCAATCAGCCCCAGCATTTT. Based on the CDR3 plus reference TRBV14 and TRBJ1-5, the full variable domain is EAGVTQFPSHSVIEKGQTVTLRCDPISGHDNLYWYRRVMGKEIKFLLHFVKESKQDESGMPNNRFLAERTGGTYSTLKVQPAELEDSGVYFCASSQIIGGVDSNQPQHFGDGTRLSIL.

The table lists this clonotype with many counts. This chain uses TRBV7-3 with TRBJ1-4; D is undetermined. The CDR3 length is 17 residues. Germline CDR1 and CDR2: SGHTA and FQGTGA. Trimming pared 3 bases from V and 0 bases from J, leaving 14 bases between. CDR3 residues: CASSLDIPQATNEKLFF. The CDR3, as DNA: TGTGCCAGCAGCTTGGATATACCCCAAGCAACTAATGAAAAACTGTTTTTT. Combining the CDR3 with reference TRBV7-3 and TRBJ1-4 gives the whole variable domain GAGVSQTPSNKVTEKGKYVELRCDPISGHTALYWYRQSLGQGPEFLIYFQGTGAADDSGLPNDRFFAVRPEGSVSTLKIQRTERGDSAVYLCASSLDIPQATNEKLFFGSGTQLSVL.

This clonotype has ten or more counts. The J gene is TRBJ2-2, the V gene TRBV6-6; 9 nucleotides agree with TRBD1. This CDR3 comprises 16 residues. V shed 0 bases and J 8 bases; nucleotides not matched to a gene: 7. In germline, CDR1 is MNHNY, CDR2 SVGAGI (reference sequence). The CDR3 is CASSYSQGQGEGELFF. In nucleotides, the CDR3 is TGTGCCAGCAGTTACTCGCAGGGACAGGGAGAAGGGGAGCTGTTTTTT.